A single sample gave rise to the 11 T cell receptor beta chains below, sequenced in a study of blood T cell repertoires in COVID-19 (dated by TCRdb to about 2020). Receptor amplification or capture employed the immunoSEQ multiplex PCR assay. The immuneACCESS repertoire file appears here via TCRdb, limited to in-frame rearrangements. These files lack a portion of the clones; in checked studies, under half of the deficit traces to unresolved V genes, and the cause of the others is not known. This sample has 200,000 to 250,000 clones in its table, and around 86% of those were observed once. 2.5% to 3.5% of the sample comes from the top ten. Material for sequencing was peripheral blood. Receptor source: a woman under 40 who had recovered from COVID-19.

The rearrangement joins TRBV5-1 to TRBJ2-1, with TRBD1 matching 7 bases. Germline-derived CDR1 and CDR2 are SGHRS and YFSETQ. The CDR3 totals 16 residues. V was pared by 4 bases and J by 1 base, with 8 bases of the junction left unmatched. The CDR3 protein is CASSASGTVSYNEQFF. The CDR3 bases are TGCGCCAGCAGCGCCTCCGGGACAGTATCCTACAATGAGCAGTTCTTC.

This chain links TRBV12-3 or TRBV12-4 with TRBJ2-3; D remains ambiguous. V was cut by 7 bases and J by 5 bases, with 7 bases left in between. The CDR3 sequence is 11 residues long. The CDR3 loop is CASTLLDTQYF. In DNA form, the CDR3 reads TGTGCCAGCACTCTATTAGATACGCAGTATTTT.

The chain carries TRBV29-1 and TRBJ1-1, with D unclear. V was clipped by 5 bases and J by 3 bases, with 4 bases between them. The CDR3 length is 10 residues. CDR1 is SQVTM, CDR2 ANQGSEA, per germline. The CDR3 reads CSVQYTEAFF. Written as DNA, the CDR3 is TGCAGCGTTCAGTACACTGAAGCTTTCTTT.

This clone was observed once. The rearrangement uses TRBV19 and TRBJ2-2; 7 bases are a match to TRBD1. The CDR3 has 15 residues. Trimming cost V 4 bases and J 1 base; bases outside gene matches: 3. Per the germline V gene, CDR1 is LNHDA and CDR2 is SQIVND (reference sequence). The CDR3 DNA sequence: TGTGCCAGTAGTAAGACAGGGAAGAACACCGGGGAGCTGTTTTTT. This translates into CASSKTGKNTGELFF.

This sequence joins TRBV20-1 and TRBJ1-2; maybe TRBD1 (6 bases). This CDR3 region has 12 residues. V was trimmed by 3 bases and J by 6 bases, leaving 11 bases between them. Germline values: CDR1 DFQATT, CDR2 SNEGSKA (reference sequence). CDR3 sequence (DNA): TGCAGTGCTAGTGGGGGGCAACATGGCTACACCTTC. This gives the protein CSASGGQHGYTF.

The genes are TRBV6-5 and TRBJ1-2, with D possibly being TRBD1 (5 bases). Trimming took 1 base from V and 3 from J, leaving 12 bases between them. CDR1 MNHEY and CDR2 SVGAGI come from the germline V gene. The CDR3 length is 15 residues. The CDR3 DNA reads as TGTGCCAGCAGTTACTTGGGGCTAGTCGACTATGGCTACACCTTC. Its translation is CASSYLGLVDYGYTF.

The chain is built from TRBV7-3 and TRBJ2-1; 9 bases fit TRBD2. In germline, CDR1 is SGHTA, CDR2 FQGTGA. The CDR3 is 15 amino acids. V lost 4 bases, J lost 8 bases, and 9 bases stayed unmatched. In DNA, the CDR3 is TGTGCCAGCAGCTCAGGACCGGGACTAGCTCATGAGCAGTTCTTC. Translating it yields CASSSGPGLAHEQFF.

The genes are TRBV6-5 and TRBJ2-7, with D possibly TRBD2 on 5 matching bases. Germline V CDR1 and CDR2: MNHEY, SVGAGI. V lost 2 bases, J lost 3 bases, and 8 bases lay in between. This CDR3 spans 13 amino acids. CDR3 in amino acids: CASSYRRGYEQYF. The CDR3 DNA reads TGTGCCAGCAGTTACCGTCGGGGCTACGAGCAGTACTTC.

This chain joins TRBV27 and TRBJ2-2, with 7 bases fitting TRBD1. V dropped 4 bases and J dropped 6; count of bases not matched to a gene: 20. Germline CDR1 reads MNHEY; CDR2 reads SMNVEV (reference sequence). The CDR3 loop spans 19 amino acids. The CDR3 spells CASSSYRGQSSFGAGELFF. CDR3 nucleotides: TGTGCCAGCAGTTCCTACCGGGGACAGAGTTCTTTTGGGGCCGGGGAGCTGTTTTTT.

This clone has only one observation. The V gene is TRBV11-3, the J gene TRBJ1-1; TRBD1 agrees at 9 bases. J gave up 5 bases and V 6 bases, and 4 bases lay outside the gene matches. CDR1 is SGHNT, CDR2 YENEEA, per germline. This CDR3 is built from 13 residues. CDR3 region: CASRDRGGTEAFF. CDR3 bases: TGTGCCAGCAGGGACAGGGGAGGGACTGAAGCTTTCTTT.

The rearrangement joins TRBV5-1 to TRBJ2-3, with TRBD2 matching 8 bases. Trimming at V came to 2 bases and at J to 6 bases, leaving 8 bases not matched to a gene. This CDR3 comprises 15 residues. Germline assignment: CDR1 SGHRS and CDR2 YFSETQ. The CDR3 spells CASSFGAGAGDTQYF. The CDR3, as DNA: TGCGCCAGCAGCTTTGGAGCGGGGGCAGGGGATACGCAGTATTTT.